Here is one TCR beta chain with its context. What it binds is unknown. The data are from a study of OX40 agonist ivuxolimab in advanced cancers. General study findings and limits: At doses 0.1 to 3.0 mg/kg, CD4+ and CD8+ clones expanded.

Sequenced by immunoSEQ multiplex PCR; TCRdb stores in-frame clones only, minus some. The sample contains 75,000 to 85,000 clones, roughly 91% of which appear only once. The clonotype originates from an adult with an advanced solid tumor such as melanoma, head and neck, liver or kidney cancer. The sample was CD4+ or CD8+ T cells sorted from blood, taken in a trial of the OX40 agonist ivuxolimab.

The CDR3 DNA reads as TGTGCCATCTCCCCCGGGGGTAGCACCGGGGAGCTGTTTTTT. The encoded protein is CAISPGGSTGELFF. The J gene is TRBJ2-2, the V gene TRBV10-3; D may be TRBD2 (6 bases). Germline V gene sequence: CDR1 ENHRY, CDR2 SYGVKD. The CDR3 is made up of 14 amino acids. With 8 bases removed from V and 4 bases from J, the gap between germline ends came to 14 bases.